This T cell receptor beta chain was observed in a study of T cells in Graves' hyperthyroidism and ophthalmopathy. Study-wide results and limits: Separating ophthalmopathy from stable hyperthyroidism was achieved by a 13 V-J model.

Amplified regions were TCR beta CDR3 sequences from RNA transcripts. The TCR CDR3 was amplified in a first-round RT-PCR using the HTBI primer set. TCRdb itself ran the multiplex PCR reads through MiXCR, one entry per CDR3 protein. The table includes 300,000 or so distinct CDR3 sequences, 15% to 20% detected once. Germline V lookup: CDR1 LGHDT, CDR2 YNNKEL (reference sequence). V was clipped by 0 bases and J by 0 bases, with 6 bases between them. The length of the CDR3 is 15 residues. This clonotype was detected only a few times. Its antigen is undetermined. Participants, patients aged 18 to 65, had newly diagnosed hyperthyroidism with a duration under 2 months.

The rearrangement joins TRBV3-1 to TRBJ1-5, with D tentatively TRBD1 (5 bases). Sample: blood. The TCR originated in a woman between 50 and 59 years old with Graves' hyperthyroidism. The CDR3 bases are TGTGCCAGCAGCCAAGATGGGGGTAGCAATCAGCCCCAGCATTTT. Residues: CASSQDGGSNQPQHF.